The 10 T cell receptor beta chains below all came from one sample that was sequenced in a study of T cell changes during pregnancy in multiple sclerosis. Some clones are missing from TCRdb's copy, which holds only in-frame ones; the method was immunoSEQ multiplex PCR. The sample records 45,000 to 50,000 clones, about 90% being singletons. The material was CD4+ T cells from peripheral blood mononuclear cells, obtained in the second trimester of pregnancy. These receptors were taken from a female donor in good health, enrolled as a control in a pregnancy study.

The CDR3 DNA reads as TGTGCCAGCGGACAGAGCTCTGGAAACACCATATATTTT. It is translated as CASGQSSGNTIYF. V usage is TRBV6-5 and J usage is TRBJ1-3; the D gene is possibly TRBD1 (6 bases). The CDR3 is 13 residues long. Germline V gene sequence: CDR1 MNHEY, CDR2 SVGAGI. The V end lost 8 bases, the J end lost 0 bases, and 8 bases lay between the germline ends.

The V gene is TRBV7-3, the J gene TRBJ2-1; perhaps TRBD2 as D (6 bases). CDR1 is SGHTA, CDR2 FQGTGA, per germline. The CDR3 loop spans 14 amino acids. The V gene lost 3 bases and the J gene lost 7 bases, with 13 bases spanning the gap. CDR3 nucleotides: TGTGCCAGCAGCTTGGGGCCCGGGGGTAATGAGCAGTTCTTC. This codes for CASSLGPGGNEQFF. Supplemented by reference TRBV7-3 and TRBJ2-1, the full variable domain reads GAGVSQTPSNKVTEKGKYVELRCDPISGHTALYWYRQSLGQGPEFLIYFQGTGAADDSGLPNDRFFAVRPEGSVSTLKIQRTERGDSAVYLCASSLGPGGNEQFFGPGTRLTVL.

The chain joins TRBV28 to TRBJ1-1, with TRBD1 as a possible D gene (6 bases). The V gene's germline CDR1 is MDHEN and CDR2 SYDVKM. The length of the CDR3 is 14 residues. V shed 4 bases and J shed 5 bases, with 14 bases lying between them. The CDR3 DNA follows: TGTGCCAGCAGTTCTCGACAGGCGAGGACTGAAGCTTTCTTT. Protein: CASSSRQARTEAFF.

The chain is built from TRBV5-4 and TRBJ1-1; perhaps TRBD1 as D (6 bases). This CDR3 is 14 amino acids long. Germline CDR1 and CDR2: SGHNT and YYREEE (reference sequence). V was trimmed by 5 bases and J by 5 bases, leaving 16 bases between them. This CDR3 is CASRPGGAGTEAFF. CDR3 bases: TGTGCCAGCAGGCCCGGGGGGGCTGGTACTGAAGCTTTCTTT.

The V call is TRBV6-6, the J call TRBJ1-1; D is possibly TRBD1 (5 bases). From germline, CDR1 is MNHNY and CDR2 SVGAGI (reference sequence). The ends were cut back, 2 bases at V and 1 base at J, with 5 bases in the middle. The CDR3 totals 13 residues. CDR3 amino acids: CASSYRGNTEAFF. The DNA of the CDR3 is TGTGCCAGCAGTTACAGGGGGAACACTGAAGCTTTCTTT.

This clone has just one count. The chain combines TRBV6-5 with TRBJ2-1; 13 nucleotides align to TRBD2. The CDR3 spans 15 residues. Germline V CDR1 and CDR2: MNHEY, SVGAGI. V lost 1 base and J lost 7; bases outside the gene matches: 1. The DNA for the CDR3 is TGTGCCAGCAGTTACTGGACTAGCGGGGGAAATGAGCAGTTCTTC. As protein: CASSYWTSGGNEQFF.

The gene calls are TRBV7-9 and TRBJ2-7; 7 nucleotides match TRBD1. Germline V CDR1 and CDR2: SEHNR, FQNEAQ (reference sequence). The CDR3 has 13 amino acids. V was pared by 5 bases and J by 2 bases, with 3 bases of the junction left unmatched. The CDR3 protein is CASSRTGPYEQYF. The CDR3 bases are TGTGCCAGCAGCCGGACAGGACCCTACGAGCAGTACTTC.

CDR3: CASSPRGGPNYEQYF. DNA for the CDR3: TGTGCCAGCAGCCCGCGCGGGGGACCGAACTACGAGCAGTACTTC. The V and J genes are TRBV7-2 and TRBJ2-7; 7 nucleotides line up with TRBD2. The CDR3 extends over 15 amino acids. V lost 5 bases, J lost 3 bases, and 10 bases stayed unmatched. Looked up from germline, CDR1 is SGHTA and CDR2 is FQGNSA.

The chain couples TRBV19 to TRBJ2-7, with D possibly TRBD2 on 7 matching bases. Per the germline V gene, CDR1 is LNHDA and CDR2 is SQIVND (reference sequence). This CDR3 has 15 amino acids. V was shortened by 6 bases and J by 0 bases, with 15 bases between the two germline ends. The CDR3 sequence: CASRALGGGSYEQYF. CDR3 coding DNA: TGTGCCAGTAGGGCCCTGGGAGGGGGCTCCTACGAGCAGTACTTC. Together with reference TRBV19 and TRBJ2-7, the CDR3 gives the full variable domain: DGGITQSPKYLFRKEGQNVTLSCEQNLNHDAMYWYRQDPGQGLRLIYYSQIVNDFQKGDIAEGYSVSREKKESFPLTVTSAQKNPTAFYLCASRALGGGSYEQYFGPGTRLTVT.

The chain employs TRBV9 and TRBJ2-2; 11 nucleotides align to TRBD2. The germline V gene encodes CDR1 SGDLS and CDR2 YYNGEE. With V trimmed by 3 bases and J by 5 bases, 6 bases remained unmatched. CDR3 length equals 16 residues. This chain's CDR3 is CASSGRTSGGTGELFF. CDR3 sequence (DNA): TGTGCCAGCAGCGGAAGAACTAGCGGGGGAACCGGGGAGCTGTTTTTT. Combining the CDR3 with reference TRBV9 and TRBJ2-2 gives the whole variable domain DSGVTQTPKHLITATGQRVTLRCSPRSGDLSVYWYQQSLDQGLQFLIQYYNGEERAKGNILERFSAQQFPDLHSELNLSSLELGDSALYFCASSGRTSGGTGELFFGEGSRLTVL.